The 14 T cell receptor beta chains below all came from one sample that was sequenced in a study of CD4+ T cells in melanoma. The assay was immunoSEQ multiplex PCR, and TCRdb's table has in-frame clones only and misses some. The data show about 8,800 clones, with less than 85% seen just once and approximately 25% held by the top ten. Sequenced material: cells from a culture (not recorded whether cultured in vitro). The origin of the receptors is a human donor with melanoma.

This chain links TRBV7-9 with TRBJ1-4, with D perhaps matching TRBD1 (5 bases). In germline, CDR1 is SEHNR, CDR2 FQNEAQ (reference sequence). Trimming left V 5 bases short and J 8 bases short, with 21 bases between. The CDR3 spans 16 residues. The CDR3 loop reads CASSKSGAGSYEKLFF. Here the CDR3 DNA reads TGTGCCAGCAGCAAATCCGGGGCAGGGTCATACGAAAAACTGTTTTTT.

This clone is medium-sized by share. Here the CDR3 reads CASSAGEGQPQHF. The CDR3, as DNA: TGCGCCAGCAGTGCGGGTGAGGGACAGCCCCAGCATTTT. This chain links TRBV10-2 with TRBJ1-5; no clear D. The CDR3 has 13 amino acids. Per germline, CDR1 WSHSY and CDR2 SAAADI. V shed 4 bases and J shed 7 bases, with 11 bases lying between them.

The chain uses TRBV7-6 and TRBJ2-7; 8 nucleotides align to TRBD1. Germline loops: CDR1 SGHVS, CDR2 FNYEAQ. V dropped 6 bases and J dropped 3; count of bases not matched to a gene: 13. The CDR3 extends over 16 amino acids. CDR3 in amino acids: CASSQTSGTGGYEQYF. CDR3 nucleotide sequence: TGTGCCAGCAGTCAAACGTCCGGGACAGGAGGCTACGAGCAGTACTTC.

The gene calls are TRBV10-3 and TRBJ1-5; maybe TRBD1 (5 bases). CDR3 length: 16 amino acids. The V end was cut by 10 bases, the J end by 2 bases, with 21 bases between. CDR1 is ENHRY and CDR2 is SYGVKD in the germline V gene. The CDR3 DNA follows: TGTGCCACCGAAGGGGACCGCACGGGTGGCAATCAGCCCCAGCATTTT. Protein: CATEGDRTGGNQPQHF.

The chain uses TRBV3-1 (or the pseudogene TRBV3-2) and TRBJ2-7; D is unclear. The CDR3 sequence is 13 residues long. Germline V lookup: CDR1 LGHDT, CDR2 YNNKEL (reference sequence). The V end lost 1 base, the J end lost 6 bases, and 10 bases lay between the germline ends. In DNA, the CDR3 is TGTGCCAGCAGCCAAGTATCTGGGGTCGAGCAGTACTTC. Translation: CASSQVSGVEQYF.

The gene calls are TRBV5-1 and TRBJ1-3; 7 nucleotides agree with TRBD1. The CDR3 runs to 15 residues. V dropped 1 base and J dropped 1; count of bases not matched to a gene: 2. The germline CDR1 and CDR2 sequences are SGHRS and YFSETQ. CDR3 sequence reads: CASSLQTGSGNTIYF. DNA of the CDR3: TGCGCCAGCAGCTTGCAGACAGGGTCTGGAAACACCATATATTTT.

The chain couples TRBV5-4 to TRBJ2-2; D is perhaps TRBD1 (5 bases). Per germline, CDR1 SGHNT and CDR2 YYREEE (reference sequence). V lost 0 bases to trimming and J lost 1 base, with 10 bases between them. The CDR3 is 16 amino acids. The DNA of the CDR3 is TGTGCCAGCAGCTTGGGGGCAGGGATGAACACCGGGGAGCTGTTTTTT. It encodes CASSLGAGMNTGELFF.

V and J are TRBV5-1 and TRBJ1-1, with D uncertain. The germline V gene has CDR1 SGHRS and CDR2 YFSETQ. V lost 0 bases and J lost 1, with 7 bases in between. The CDR3 has 14 residues. CDR3: CASSLAFRNTEAFF. The DNA of the CDR3 is TGCGCCAGCAGCTTGGCGTTCCGGAACACTGAAGCTTTCTTT.

The chain recombines TRBV5-6 with TRBJ2-1; TRBD2 agrees at 7 bases. Germline CDR1 and CDR2: SGHDT and YYEEEE. The CDR3 runs to 14 residues. J lost 9 bases, V lost 2 bases, and 8 bases had no gene match. In DNA, the CDR3 is TGTGCCAGCAGCTTCTCCTCGACTAGCACTGAGCAGTTCTTC. It specifies CASSFSSTSTEQFF.

Here the CDR3 DNA reads TGTGCCAGCTCCCTGGGCCAGTTCACAGCTTTCTTT. Its translation is CASSLGQFTAFF. The chain couples TRBV12-3 or TRBV12-4 to TRBJ1-1; D is uncertain. Trimming cost V 8 bases and J 10 bases, with 17 bases left between them. There are 12 residues in the CDR3.

The genes are TRBV2 and TRBJ1-5; D unclear. Deletions cut 6 bases from V and 6 bases from J, with 9 bases between. The CDR3 loop spans 12 amino acids. Per germline, CDR1 SNHLY and CDR2 FYNNEI. CDR3 sequence (DNA): TGTGCCAGCAGAGATGAGGGTCAGCCCCAGCATTTT. As protein: CASRDEGQPQHF.

This rearrangement joins TRBV27 to TRBJ1-3, with D tentatively TRBD1 (5 bases). The CDR3 is 16 amino acids. V was shortened by 6 bases and J by 2 bases, with 17 bases between the two germline ends. The V gene's germline CDR1 is MNHEY and CDR2 SMNVEV (reference sequence). This CDR3 is CASSRGGGIAGNTIYF. The CDR3 bases are TGTGCCAGCAGCCGGGGTGGGGGAATAGCTGGAAACACCATATATTTT.

The rearrangement joins TRBV15 to TRBJ1-2; tentative D call: TRBD1 (5 bases). Per germline, CDR1 LNHNV and CDR2 YYDKDF (reference sequence). This CDR3 spans 14 amino acids. V was trimmed by 0 bases and J by 5 bases, leaving 10 bases between them. DNA of the CDR3: TGTGCCACCAGCAGAGAAACAGGATCGTATGGCTACACCTTC. It encodes CATSRETGSYGYTF.

The rearrangement uses TRBV5-1 and TRBJ1-2; the match to TRBD1 covers 10 bases. The ends lost 0 bases at V and 6 bases at J; junction bases unmatched: 11. This CDR3 comprises 17 residues. CDR1 is SGHRS, CDR2 YFSETQ, per germline. The CDR3 reads CASSLDPSTGGANGYTF. The CDR3 DNA is TGCGCCAGCAGCTTGGACCCCTCGACAGGGGGCGCGAATGGCTACACCTTC.